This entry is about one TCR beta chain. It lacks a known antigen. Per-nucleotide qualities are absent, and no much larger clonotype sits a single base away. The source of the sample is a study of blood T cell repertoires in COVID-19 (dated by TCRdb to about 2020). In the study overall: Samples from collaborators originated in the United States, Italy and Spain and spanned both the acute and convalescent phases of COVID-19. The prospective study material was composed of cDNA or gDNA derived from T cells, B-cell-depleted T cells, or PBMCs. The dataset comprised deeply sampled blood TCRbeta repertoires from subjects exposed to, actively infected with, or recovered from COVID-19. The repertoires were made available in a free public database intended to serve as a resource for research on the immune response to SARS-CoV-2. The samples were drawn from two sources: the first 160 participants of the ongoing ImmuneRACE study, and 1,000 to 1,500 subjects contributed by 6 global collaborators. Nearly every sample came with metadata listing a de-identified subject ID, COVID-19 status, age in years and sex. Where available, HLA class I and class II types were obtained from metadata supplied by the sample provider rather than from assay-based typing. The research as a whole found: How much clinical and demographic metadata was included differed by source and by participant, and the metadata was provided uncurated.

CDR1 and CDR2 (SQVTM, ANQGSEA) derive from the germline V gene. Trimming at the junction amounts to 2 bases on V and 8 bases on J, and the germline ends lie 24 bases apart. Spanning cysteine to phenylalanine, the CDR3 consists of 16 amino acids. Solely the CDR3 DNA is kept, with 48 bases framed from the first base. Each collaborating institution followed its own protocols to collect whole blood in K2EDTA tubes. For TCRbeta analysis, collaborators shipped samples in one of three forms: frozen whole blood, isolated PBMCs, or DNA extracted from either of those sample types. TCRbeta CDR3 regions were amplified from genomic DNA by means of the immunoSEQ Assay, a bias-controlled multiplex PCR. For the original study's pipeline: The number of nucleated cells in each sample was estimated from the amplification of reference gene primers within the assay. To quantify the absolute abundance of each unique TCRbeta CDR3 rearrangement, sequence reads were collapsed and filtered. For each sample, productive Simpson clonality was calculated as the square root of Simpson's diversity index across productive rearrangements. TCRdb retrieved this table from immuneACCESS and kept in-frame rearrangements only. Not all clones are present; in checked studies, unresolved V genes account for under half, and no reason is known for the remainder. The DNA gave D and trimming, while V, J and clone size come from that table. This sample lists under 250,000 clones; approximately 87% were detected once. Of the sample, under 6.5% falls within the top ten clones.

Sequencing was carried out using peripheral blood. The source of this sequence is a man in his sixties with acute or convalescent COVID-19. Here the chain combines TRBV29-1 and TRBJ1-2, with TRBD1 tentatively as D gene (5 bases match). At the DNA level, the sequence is TGCAGCGTTGAATATAGAAGCAGGGACTACCCGCGGGGCTACACCTTC. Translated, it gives CSVEYRSRDYPRGYTF.